Listed here is a single TCR beta chain. This sample is drawn from a study of OX40 agonist ivuxolimab in advanced cancers. In the study overall: Among those treated, three patients had partial responses, one with hepatocellular carcinoma and two with cutaneous melanoma.

The CDR3 extends over 15 amino acids. V shed 0 bases and J shed 4 bases, with 14 bases lying between them. Germline V gives CDR1 SGHRS, CDR2 YFSETQ. This table comes from immunoSEQ multiplex PCR, and its TCRdb copy is limited to in-frame clones, with some not included. The table shows about 72,000 clones, with 81% occurring only once. Sequenced here: CD4+ or CD8+ T cells sorted from blood, sampled in a trial of the OX40 agonist ivuxolimab. The V and J genes are TRBV5-1 and TRBJ2-7; a possible D gene is TRBD2 (7 bases). The clonotype comes from an adult with an advanced solid tumor such as melanoma, head and neck, liver or kidney cancer. Here the CDR3 reads CASSLAQGRAYEQYF. As DNA, the CDR3 is TGCGCCAGCAGCTTGGCCCAGGGGAGGGCTTACGAGCAGTACTTC.